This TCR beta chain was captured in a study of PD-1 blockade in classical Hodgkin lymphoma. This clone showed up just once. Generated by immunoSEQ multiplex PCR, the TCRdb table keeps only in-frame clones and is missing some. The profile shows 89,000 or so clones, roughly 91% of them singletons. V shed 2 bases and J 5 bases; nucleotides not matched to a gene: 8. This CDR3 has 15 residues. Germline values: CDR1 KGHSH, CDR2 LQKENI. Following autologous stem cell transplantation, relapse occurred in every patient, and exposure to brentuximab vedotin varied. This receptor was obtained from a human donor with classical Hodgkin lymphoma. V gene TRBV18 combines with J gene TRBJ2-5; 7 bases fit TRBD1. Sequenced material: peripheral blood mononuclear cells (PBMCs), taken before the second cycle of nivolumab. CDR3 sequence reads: CASSPRTGVAETQYF. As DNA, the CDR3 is TGTGCCAGCTCACCAAGAACAGGGGTTGCGGAGACCCAGTACTTC.